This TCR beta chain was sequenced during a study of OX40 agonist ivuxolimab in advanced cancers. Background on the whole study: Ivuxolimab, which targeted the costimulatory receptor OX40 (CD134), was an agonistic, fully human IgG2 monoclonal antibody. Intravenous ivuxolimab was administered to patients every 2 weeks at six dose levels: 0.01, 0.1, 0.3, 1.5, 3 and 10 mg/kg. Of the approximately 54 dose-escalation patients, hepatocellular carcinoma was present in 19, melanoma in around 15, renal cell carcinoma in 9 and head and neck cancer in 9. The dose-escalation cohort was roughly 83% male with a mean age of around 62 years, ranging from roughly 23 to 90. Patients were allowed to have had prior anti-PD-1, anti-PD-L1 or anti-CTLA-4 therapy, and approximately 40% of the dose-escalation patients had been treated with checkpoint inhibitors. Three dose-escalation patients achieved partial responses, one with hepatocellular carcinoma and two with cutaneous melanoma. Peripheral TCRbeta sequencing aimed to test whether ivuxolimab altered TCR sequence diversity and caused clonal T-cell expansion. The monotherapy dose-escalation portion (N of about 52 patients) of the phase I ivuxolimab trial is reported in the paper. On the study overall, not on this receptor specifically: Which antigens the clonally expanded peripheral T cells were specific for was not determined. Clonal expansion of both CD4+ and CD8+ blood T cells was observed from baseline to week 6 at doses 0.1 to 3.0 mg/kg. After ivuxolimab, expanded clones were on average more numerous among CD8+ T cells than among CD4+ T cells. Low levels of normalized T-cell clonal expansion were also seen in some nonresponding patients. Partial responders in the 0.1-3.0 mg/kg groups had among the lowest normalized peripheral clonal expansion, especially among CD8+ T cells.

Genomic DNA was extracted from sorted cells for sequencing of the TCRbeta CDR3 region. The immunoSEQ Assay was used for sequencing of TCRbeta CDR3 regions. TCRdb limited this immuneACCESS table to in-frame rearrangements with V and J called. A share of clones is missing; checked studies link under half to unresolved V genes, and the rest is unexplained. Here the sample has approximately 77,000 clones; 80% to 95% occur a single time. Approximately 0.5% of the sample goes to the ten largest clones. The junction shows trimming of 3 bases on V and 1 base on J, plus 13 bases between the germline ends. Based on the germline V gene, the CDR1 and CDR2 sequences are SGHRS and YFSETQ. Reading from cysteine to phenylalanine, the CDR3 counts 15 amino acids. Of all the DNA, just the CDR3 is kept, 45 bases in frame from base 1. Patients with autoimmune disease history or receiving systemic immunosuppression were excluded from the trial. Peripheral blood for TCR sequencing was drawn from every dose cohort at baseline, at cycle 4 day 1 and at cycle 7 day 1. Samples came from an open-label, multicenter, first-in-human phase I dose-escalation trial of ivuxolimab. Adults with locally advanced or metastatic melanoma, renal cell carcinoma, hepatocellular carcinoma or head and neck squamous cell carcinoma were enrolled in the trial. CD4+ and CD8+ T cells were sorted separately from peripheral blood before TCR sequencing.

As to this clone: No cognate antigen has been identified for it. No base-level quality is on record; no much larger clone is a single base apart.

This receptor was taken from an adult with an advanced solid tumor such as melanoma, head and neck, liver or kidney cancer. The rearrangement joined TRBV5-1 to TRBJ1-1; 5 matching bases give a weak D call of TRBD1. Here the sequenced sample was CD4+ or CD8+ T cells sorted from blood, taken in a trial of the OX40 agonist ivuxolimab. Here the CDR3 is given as CASSYLREGNTEAFF. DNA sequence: TGCGCCAGCAGCTACCTCAGGGAGGGGAACACTGAAGCTTTCTTT.